This record covers a single TCR beta chain. The CDR3 spans 15 residues. V lost 5 bases to trimming and J lost 0 bases; unmatched junction nucleotides: 7. Germline CDR1 and CDR2: KGHSH and LQKENI. This table comes from immunoSEQ multiplex PCR, and its TCRdb copy is limited to in-frame clones, with some not included. The sample gives approximately 160,000 clones, 86% of which show up once; roughly 7% is in the top ten. This entry is derived from a study of blood T cell repertoires in COVID-19. Study context: Spain, Italy and the United States supplied samples that represented acute and convalescent COVID-19. Sample material is recorded as cDNA or gDNA derived from T cells, B-cell-depleted T cells, or PBMCs.

This chain uses TRBV18 with TRBJ2-7; 7 nucleotides match TRBD1. The TCR comes from a man in his forties or fifties with active or convalescent COVID-19. The sample was peripheral blood. CDR3 nucleotide sequence: TGTGCCAGCTCATCACAGGGGATGGGCTCCTACGAGCAGTACTTC. Translation: CASSSQGMGSYEQYF.